This is a list of T cell receptor beta chains from one sample in a study of CD8+CD57+ T cells in acquired aplastic anemia. TCRdb recomputed calls from the reads with MiXCR, one row per CDR3 protein. The sample yields approximately 200,000 distinct CDR3 sequences, approximately 57% seen once. The material sequenced was sorted CD4+, CD8+, or CD8+CD57+ T cells (not recorded which) from PBMCs. The source is a human donor in good health. CDR3s include the opening cysteine and the closing phenylalanine or tryptophan. A D gene is named only where the DNA matches it firmly. Size tells how often a clone was seen (once, few, many) or the class of an expanded clone, and some rows leave it out.

NA,TRBJ1-5,TRBV6-5,NA,TGTGCCAGCAGTTACGGGGTTAATCAGCCCCAGCATTTT,CASSYGVNQPQHF
NA,TRBJ1-6,TRBV15,NA,TGTGCCACCAGCAGGGATCCGGGACTTAATTCACCCCTCCACTTT,CATSRDPGLNSPLHF
TRBD2,TRBJ2-3,TRBV7-2,NA,TGTGCCAGCAGCTTAGATGCGGGAGTTGATACGCAGTATTTT,CASSLDAGVDTQYF
NA,TRBJ1-1,TRBV6-6,NA,TGTGCCAGCTTCCTCAGGGGTTGGGACACTGAAGCTTTCTTT,CASFLRGWDTEAFF
TRBD1,TRBJ1-2,TRBV7-9,NA,TGTGCCAGCAGCCATGGGACAGACTACTATGGCTACACCTTC,CASSHGTDYYGYTF
NA,TRBJ1-5,TRBV19,NA,TGTGCCAGTACCATAGGGCGGAGGGGGCAGCCCCAGCATTTT,CASTIGRRGQPQHF
NA,TRBJ2-3,TRBV2,NA,TGTGCCAGCGCCGGGAAGTACACAGATACGCAGTATTTT,CASAGKYTDTQYF
NA,TRBJ1-2,TRBV7-3,NA,TGTGCCAGCAGCTCCGGCCGGAAAGACAGAGACTATGGCTACACCTTC,CASSSGRKDRDYGYTF
NA,TRBJ2-1,TRBV28,NA,TGTGCCAGCAGTTCCCCCCCCTACAATGAGCAGTTCTTC,CASSSPPYNEQFF
NA,TRBJ1-1,TRBV6-1,NA,TGTGCCAGCAGTTACAGACGAGACACTGAAGCTTTCTTT,CASSYRRDTEAFF
NA,TRBJ2-2,TRBV24-1,NA,TGTGCCACCAGTGATTTGGGGCACACCGGGGAGCTGTTTTTT,CATSDLGHTGELFF
TRBD2,TRBJ2-2,TRBV5-1,many,TGCGCCAGCAGCTCTTTTAGCGGGGGGAACACCGGGGAGCTGTTTTTT,CASSSFSGGNTGELFF
NA,TRBJ1-5,TRBV24-1,NA,TGTGCCACCAGTGATCGGAGGGGAGACACGGCCGGTCAGCCCCAGCATTTT,CATSDRRGDTAGQPQHF
NA,TRBJ2-1,TRBV7-2,NA,TGTGCCAGCAGCTCAGCGGGACAGTACAATGAGCAGTTCTTC,CASSSAGQYNEQFF
TRBD2,TRBJ2-2,TRBV15,once,TGTGCCACCAGCAGAGATCGGGCGGGAGAGCTCACCGGGGAGCTGTTTTTT,CATSRDRAGELTGELFF
TRBD2,TRBJ2-2,TRBV7-9,many,TGTGCCAGCAACTTCGGGAGGCGGGAGCGGGACGGGGAGCTGTTTTTT,CASNFGRRERDGELFF
TRBD2,TRBJ2-1,TRBV19,many,TGTGCCAGTAGACTAGCGGGGGGGCTTACTGAGCAGTTCTTC,CASRLAGGLTEQFF
NA,TRBJ1-2,TRBV6-5,NA,TGTGCCAGCAGTTACGATGGATGGGGCGAGTATGGCTACACCTTC,CASSYDGWGEYGYTF
NA,TRBJ1-2,TRBV7-2,NA,TGTGCCAGCAGCTTAGCGGGGGGTTTTGGGAATATTCTTGGCTACACCTTC,CASSLAGGFGNILGYTF
TRBD2,TRBJ2-7,TRBV20-1,few,TGCAGTGCCCCTTCGGCAGCGGGAGGGCCTAGCGAGCAGTACTTC,CSAPSAAGGPSEQYF
NA,TRBJ2-1,TRBV9,NA,TGTGCCAGCAGCGTAGACGTAGGAGGTAGGGCTGGACGACACTACAATGAGCAGTTCTTC,CASSVDVGGRAGRHYNEQFF
NA,TRBJ1-1,TRBV27,NA,TGTGCCAGCAGTATCGAATTCCAGGGCGGGGAAGCTGAAGCTTTCTTT,CASSIEFQGGEAEAFF
TRBD1,TRBJ2-2,TRBV9,many,TGTGCCAGCAGCGTAGCCCGGGACAGCGCGAACACCGGGGAGCTGTTTTTT,CASSVARDSANTGELFF
TRBD1,TRBJ1-6,TRBV25-1,NA,TGTGCCAGCAGCGCCACCGGGACAGGGTATTCACCCCTCCACTTT,CASSATGTGYSPLHF
TRBD1,TRBJ1-2,TRBV11-2,NA,TGTGCCAGCAGCCAAAGGACAGGGATCTACTATGGCTACACCTTC,CASSQRTGIYYGYTF
NA,TRBJ1-1,TRBV25-1,NA,TGTGCCAGCAGTGAATCCCTACAAGCTTTCTTT,CASSESLQAFF
NA,TRBJ1-2,TRBV2,NA,TGTGCCAGCAGTGAAGTCAACGCTAACTATGGCTACACCTTC,CASSEVNANYGYTF
TRBD1,TRBJ1-1,TRBV25-1,NA,TGTGCCAGCACCCGGGACAGGGGGACTGAAGCTTTCTTT,CASTRDRGTEAFF